The 18 T cell receptor beta chains below were found in one sample sequenced in a study of blood T cell repertoires in COVID-19. Method: immunoSEQ multiplex PCR; TCRdb's copy keeps in-frame clones and lacks some. The sample comprises 100,000 to 130,000 clones, 55% to 75% of which are singletons, and 1.5% to 2% rests with the top ten. Material for sequencing was peripheral blood. The origin of the receptors is a woman in her forties with acute or convalescent COVID-19.

This rearrangement joins TRBV5-8 to TRBJ2-2; the match to TRBD2 covers 9 bases. CDR3 size: 15 residues. The ends lost 2 bases at V and 4 bases at J; junction bases unmatched: 3. CDR1 and CDR2 (germline): SGHTS, YDEGEE. CDR3 region: CASSFQLAGTGELFF. As DNA, the CDR3 is TGTGCCAGCAGCTTCCAACTAGCGGGCACCGGGGAGCTGTTTTTT. The full variable domain, in which reference TRBV5-8 and TRBJ2-2 provide the parts outside the CDR3, is EAGVTQSPTHLIKTRGQQATLRCSPISGHTSVYWYQQALGLGLQFLLWYDEGEERNRGNFPPRFSGRQFPNYSSELNVNALELEDSALYLCASSFQLAGTGELFFGEGSRLTVL.

The chain links TRBV30 to TRBJ1-1; D is possibly TRBD1 (5 bases). The length of the CDR3 is 14 residues. CDR1 is GTSNPN and CDR2 is SVGIG in the germline V gene (reference sequence). V was cut by 4 bases and J by 4 bases, with 16 bases left in between. The CDR3 loop reads CAWTRTLRGTEAFF. The CDR3 nucleotides are TGTGCCTGGACCCGGACACTGCGGGGCACTGAAGCTTTCTTT.

This chain connects TRBV15 to TRBJ1-2; D not certain. Germline V gene lookup returns CDR1 LNHNV and CDR2 YYDKDF (reference sequence). The CDR3 totals 13 residues. Trimming removed 2 bases from V and 4 bases from J, with 8 bases in between. The DNA for the CDR3 is TGTGCCACCAGCAGATCGCACATCTATGGCTACACCTTC. Amino acids: CATSRSHIYGYTF.

This clone was found many times. The chain employs TRBV19 and TRBJ1-6, with TRBD1 matching 7 bases. Trimming removed 6 bases from V and 7 bases from J; junction bases left unmatched: 6. Germline assignment: CDR1 LNHDA and CDR2 SQIVND (reference sequence). This CDR3 is built from 14 residues. As DNA, the CDR3 is TGTGCCAGTAGGCGCACAGGGGACAATTCACCCCTCCACTTT. Its translation: CASRRTGDNSPLHF.

This chain uses TRBV28 with TRBJ1-2; 10 nucleotides match TRBD1. V gave up 11 bases and J gave up 2 bases; unmatched junction bases: 8. The CDR3 is 14 residues long. Germline values: CDR1 MDHEN, CDR2 SYDVKM. CDR3 bases: TGTGCCTACGGGACAGGGGACAGAAACTATGGCTACACCTTC. The encoded protein is CAYGTGDRNYGYTF.

The V gene is TRBV5-1, the J gene TRBJ1-1, with 12 bases that match TRBD1. CDR1 SGHRS and CDR2 YFSETQ come from the germline V gene. This CDR3 has 16 residues. V lost 3 bases, J lost 4 bases, and 7 bases stayed unmatched. CDR3 amino acids: CASSWTGQGASTEAFF. The CDR3 nucleotides are TGCGCCAGCAGCTGGACGGGACAGGGGGCCAGCACTGAAGCTTTCTTT.

In this sample, this clone turned up a few times. V and J are TRBV7-9 and TRBJ2-4; 9 nucleotides line up with TRBD1. Germline CDR1 reads SEHNR; CDR2 reads FQNEAQ (reference sequence). V gave up 5 bases and J gave up 4 bases; unmatched junction bases: 9. The CDR3 has 16 amino acids. The CDR3 region is CASSPRWTGEKNIQYF. The CDR3 nucleotides read TGTGCCAGCAGCCCTAGGTGGACAGGGGAAAAAAACATTCAGTACTTC.

This clone was found a few times. The chain is built from TRBV5-5 and TRBJ1-6; TRBD1 might be the D (5 bases). Trimming removed 1 base from V and 4 bases from J, with 12 bases in between. The germline V gene has CDR1 SGHKS and CDR2 YYEKEE (reference sequence). This CDR3 has 16 amino acids. In nucleotides, the CDR3 is TGTGCCAGCAGCTTGACGTCCCAGGGTTATAATTCACCCCTCCACTTT. Amino acids: CASSLTSQGYNSPLHF.

V gene TRBV6-5 combines with J gene TRBJ1-3; D might be TRBD1 (6 bases). Germline V gene lookup returns CDR1 MNHEY and CDR2 SVGAGI. V lost 5 bases and J lost 0, with 11 bases in between. CDR3 size: 15 residues. The CDR3: CASSLTGISGNTIYF. In DNA form, the CDR3 reads TGTGCCAGCAGTCTTACAGGGATCTCTGGAAACACCATATATTTT.

The chain combines TRBV5-6 with TRBJ1-6; TRBD1 agrees at 9 bases. This CDR3 contains 15 residues. Germline V gene sequence: CDR1 SGHDT, CDR2 YYEEEE. J lost 5 bases, V lost 2 bases, and 2 bases had no gene match. CDR3 nucleotides: TGTGCCAGCAGCTTTGGGACAGGGAATAATTCACCCCTCCACTTT. Its translation is CASSFGTGNNSPLHF.

The chain combines TRBV5-1 with TRBJ2-3; tentatively, D is TRBD2 (5 bases). With 2 bases removed from V and 3 bases from J, the gap between germline ends came to 10 bases. The length of the CDR3 is 14 residues. The germline gives CDR1 SGHRS, CDR2 YFSETQ. CDR3 sequence (DNA): TGCGCCAGCAGCTTCGGACTGGAAACAGATACGCAGTATTTT. Translating it yields CASSFGLETDTQYF.

V gene TRBV25-1 combines with J gene TRBJ2-5; 10 bases line up with TRBD2. V was pared by 4 bases and J by 4 bases, with 6 bases of the junction left unmatched. This CDR3 spans 15 amino acids. Per the germline V gene, CDR1 is MGHDK and CDR2 is SYGVNS. CDR3 bases: TGTGCCAGCAGTGTAGCGGGGGGCCCGGGAGAGACCCAGTACTTC. It specifies CASSVAGGPGETQYF.

The chain recombines TRBV10-3 with TRBJ2-2; D might be TRBD2 (5 bases). The V gene lost 10 bases and the J gene lost 4 bases, with 22 bases spanning the gap. The CDR3 extends over 16 amino acids. The germline V gene has CDR1 ENHRY and CDR2 SYGVKD. The DNA for the CDR3 is TGTGCCACCAAATCGAGGGCTGGCAACTTCACCGGGGAGCTGTTTTTT. Translating gives CATKSRAGNFTGELFF.

This sequence joins TRBV12-3 or TRBV12-4 and TRBJ2-1; 14 nucleotides align to TRBD2. The V and J ends lost 10 bases and 9 bases, in that order; junction bases with no gene match: 5. There are 13 residues in the CDR3. DNA of the CDR3: TGTGCCACCGGACTAGCGGGGGGTGGTGAGCAGTTCTTC. Residues: CATGLAGGGEQFF.

This clone was counted a single time. The chain carries TRBV5-1 and TRBJ2-1; 9 bases map to TRBD2. The trim removed 3 bases at V and 5 bases at J, leaving 3 bases unmatched. Per germline, CDR1 SGHRS and CDR2 YFSETQ. The CDR3 loop spans 14 amino acids. The CDR3 DNA reads TGCGCCAGCAGCTCTGGACTAGCGCACAATGAGCAGTTCTTC. Translating gives CASSSGLAHNEQFF.

This chain links TRBV28 with TRBJ2-5; 10 nucleotides align to TRBD2. Trimming at V came to 2 bases and at J to 6 bases, leaving 6 bases not matched to a gene. Germline V gene data show CDR1 as MDHEN and CDR2 as SYDVKM. CDR3 length: 15 residues. The CDR3 bases are TGTGCCAGCAGTTTACCCAGCGGGGGGGCCAAGACCCAGTACTTC. This codes for CASSLPSGGAKTQYF.

The chain carries TRBV5-1 and TRBJ2-3, with TRBD2 matching over 8 bases. Trimming at V came to 2 bases and at J to 2 bases, leaving 13 bases not matched to a gene. The CDR3 length is 18 residues. Germline-derived CDR1 and CDR2 are SGHRS and YFSETQ. The CDR3 reads CASSFLPLGSGATDTQYF. CDR3 nucleotides: TGCGCCAGCAGCTTTCTCCCCTTAGGTAGCGGGGCCACAGATACGCAGTATTTT.

This clone was counted only a few times. V usage is TRBV21-1 and J usage is TRBJ2-5; the DNA was not used to check the table's D call, TRBD2. TRBV21-1 is a known pseudogene. This CDR3 is 17 amino acids long. CDR3 protein: CASSKAQSGGAVETQYF. Here the CDR3 DNA reads TGTGCCAGCAGCAAAGCGCAAAGCGGGGGGGCCGTAGAGACCCAGTACTTC.